Below are 20 T cell receptor beta chains sequenced from a single sample in a study of beta chain features in type 1 diabetes. The isolated RNA, all of it, was reverse transcribed, so expressed TCRB transcripts were what got sequenced. Sequencing used immunoSEQ multiplex PCR; TCRdb keeps in-frame clones, though not all of them. The repertoire holds 450,000 to 600,000 clones, with approximately 28% as singletons. Input material: naive CD4+ T cells from blood. These receptors originate from a man aged 18 to 30 in good health.

The chain has TRBV4-3 and TRBJ2-1, with 8 nucleotides matching TRBD2. Germline V CDR1 and CDR2: LGHNA, YSLEER. The CDR3 spans 15 residues. The V gene end was trimmed by 1 base and the J gene end by 9 bases; junction bases not matched to a gene: 8. The CDR3 sequence is CASSQGISGASEQFF. DNA for the CDR3: TGCGCCAGCAGCCAAGGTATTAGCGGGGCTAGTGAGCAGTTCTTC.

The chain carries TRBV7-3 and TRBJ2-2; D is possibly TRBD1 or TRBD2 (5 bases each). The CDR3 sequence is 14 residues long. Deletions cut 5 bases from V and 4 bases from J, with 11 bases between. From germline, CDR1 is SGHTA and CDR2 FQGTGA. The CDR3 DNA is TGTGCCAGCAGCCCAGGGACGTTCACCGGGGAGCTGTTTTTT. Translating it yields CASSPGTFTGELFF.

The CDR3 region is CATSREQGAVNEQFF. In DNA form, the CDR3 reads TGTGCCACCAGCAGGGAGCAGGGGGCAGTCAATGAGCAGTTCTTC. The chain recombines TRBV15 with TRBJ2-1; the match to TRBD1 covers 8 bases. The V and J ends lost 3 bases and 6 bases, in that order; junction bases with no gene match: 7. The CDR3 extends over 15 amino acids. Germline V gene lookup returns CDR1 LNHNV and CDR2 YYDKDF (reference sequence).

The V call is TRBV12-5, the J call TRBJ2-1; D may correspond to TRBD1 or TRBD2 (5 bases each). CDR1 and CDR2 (germline): LGHNT, FRNRAP. V lost 9 bases and J lost 3, with 12 bases in between. CDR3 length: 13 residues. Here the CDR3 DNA reads TGTGCTAGGGGGGTGGGCTGCTACAATGAGCAGTTCTTC. Its translation is CARGVGCYNEQFF.

The V call is TRBV25-1, the J call TRBJ2-7; D possibly corresponds to TRBD1 (6 bases). V lost 4 bases and J 5 bases, leaving 15 bases between the germline ends. In germline, CDR1 is MGHDK, CDR2 SYGVNS. The CDR3 has 14 amino acids. CDR3 sequence (DNA): TGTGCCAGCAGTGGGGGGACAATCCACAACGAGCAGTACTTC. This encodes CASSGGTIHNEQYF.

There are a few counts of this clone. CDR3: CAWVSAGANVLTF. CDR3 nucleotide sequence: TGTGCCTGGGTTAGCGCTGGGGCCAACGTCCTGACTTTC. The chain joins TRBV30 to TRBJ2-6; possible D gene TRBD2, 5 bases. This CDR3 comprises 13 residues. The germline gives CDR1 GTSNPN, CDR2 SVGIG (reference sequence). Trimming cost V 5 bases and J 2 bases, with 7 bases left between them. Looking up the rest from reference TRBV30 and TRBJ2-6 gives the full variable domain: SQTIHQWPATLVQPVGSPLSLECTVEGTSNPNLYWYRQAAGRGLQLLFYSVGIGQISSEVPQNLSASRPQDRQFILSSKKLLLSDSGFYLCAWVSAGANVLTFGAGSRLTVL.

V is TRBV25-1 and J is TRBJ2-5; 10 bases are a match to TRBD2. The V and J ends lost 3 bases and 4 bases, in that order; junction bases with no gene match: 5. Germline loops: CDR1 MGHDK, CDR2 SYGVNS. The CDR3 contains 15 residues. The CDR3: CASSDSGRATETQYF. The CDR3 DNA sequence: TGTGCCAGCAGTGACAGCGGGAGGGCGACAGAGACCCAGTACTTC.

J is TRBJ2-7 and V is TRBV29-1; 10 positions match TRBD1. The trim removed 2 bases at V and 5 bases at J, leaving 3 bases unmatched. The CDR3 length is 13 residues. In germline, CDR1 is SQVTM, CDR2 ANQGSEA. The CDR3, as DNA: TGCAGCGTTGAAACCGGACAGGGGGACGAGCAGTACTTC. This sequence encodes CSVETGQGDEQYF.

The gene calls are TRBV29-1 and TRBJ2-7; D possibly corresponds to TRBD1 (5 bases). V lost 2 bases to trimming and J lost 3 bases, with 8 bases between them. Germline V gene lookup returns CDR1 SQVTM and CDR2 ANQGSEA. This CDR3 is 12 amino acids long. For the CDR3, the DNA is TGCAGCGTTGAAATTACAGGCTACGAGCAGTACTTC. This sequence encodes CSVEITGYEQYF.

In DNA form, the CDR3 reads TGTGCCAGCAGCCGGACTAGCGGGAGCGGTGAGACCCAGTACTTC. It codes for CASSRTSGSGETQYF. This chain joins TRBV14 and TRBJ2-5; 13 nucleotides align to TRBD2. Germline CDR1 SGHDN, CDR2 FVKESK. The V and J ends lost 4 bases and 5 bases, in that order; junction bases with no gene match: 4. The CDR3 sequence is 15 residues long.

This clone was detected once. The V gene is TRBV9, the J gene TRBJ2-7; D perhaps matches TRBD1 (5 bases). The CDR3 totals 14 residues. V was clipped by 4 bases and J by 3 bases, with 14 bases between them. Germline lookup yields CDR1 SGDLS and CDR2 YYNGEE. The CDR3, as DNA: TGTGCCAGCAGCCATACCGGACAAAACTACGAGCAGTACTTC. Encoded protein: CASSHTGQNYEQYF.

This clone was observed a handful of times. This chain links TRBV6-5 with TRBJ1-1; D is unresolved. Trimming took off 8 bases at V and 4 bases at J, with 17 bases between the two ends. This CDR3 has 14 amino acids. The germline V gene encodes CDR1 MNHEY and CDR2 SVGAGI. The CDR3 coding sequence is TGTGCCAGCCGATTAGGACCGGCTGGCACTGAAGCTTTCTTT. It is translated as CASRLGPAGTEAFF.

This clone was seen a single time. This chain links TRBV6-6 with TRBJ2-7, with D tentatively TRBD2 (6 bases). Trimming removed 4 bases at V and 7 bases at J, with 14 bases between. The CDR3 consists of 13 residues. Germline CDR1 MNHNY, CDR2 SVGAGI (reference sequence). CDR3 in amino acids: CASSSSERTEQYF. The CDR3 coding sequence is TGTGCCAGCAGTTCTAGCGAAAGGACGGAGCAGTACTTC.

Only a few counts were recorded for this clone. V is TRBV5-1 and J is TRBJ2-7; 7 bases line up with TRBD1. The junction had 3 bases not matched to a gene; V was cut back by 6 bases and J by 6 bases. Germline V lookup: CDR1 SGHRS, CDR2 YFSETQ. The CDR3 runs 11 residues. The CDR3 spells CASTYRGEQYF. CDR3 DNA sequence: TGCGCCAGCACTTACAGGGGCGAGCAGTACTTC.

In this sample, this clone turned up once. The J gene is TRBJ2-7, the V gene TRBV9; possibly TRBD1 for D (8 bases). The CDR3 runs 16 residues. Germline V gene lookup returns CDR1 SGDLS and CDR2 YYNGEE. V gave up 4 bases and J gave up 2 bases, with 19 bases separating them. The CDR3 DNA follows: TGTGCCAGCAGCACAGGGGGGAGCGGGACCCCCTACGAGCAGTACTTC. This gives the protein CASSTGGSGTPYEQYF. The full variable domain, its missing parts supplied by reference TRBV9 and TRBJ2-7, is DSGVTQTPKHLITATGQRVTLRCSPRSGDLSVYWYQQSLDQGLQFLIQYYNGEERAKGNILERFSAQQFPDLHSELNLSSLELGDSALYFCASSTGGSGTPYEQYFGPGTRLTVT.

This clone was counted a single time. Mismatch with germline at one junction end may stem from a read error. The rearrangement uses TRBV29-1 and TRBJ2-3, with 7 bases identical to TRBD1. The CDR3 loop spans 16 amino acids. CDR1 SQVTM and CDR2 ANQGSEA come from the germline V gene. The DNA of the CDR3 is TGCAGCGTTGAAAGGCCCCCGGGACAGCGCACAGATACGCGGTATTTT. It is translated as CSVERPPGQRTDTRYF.

This clone was found a few times. J is TRBJ2-1 and V is TRBV14, with unresolved D. The CDR3 has 16 amino acids. Germline-derived CDR1 and CDR2 are SGHDN and FVKESK. The V and J ends lost 5 bases and 0 bases respectively, with 14 bases between them. Here the CDR3 DNA reads TGTGCCAGCAGCGAAACCCCGGGCTTCTCCTACAATGAGCAGTTCTTC. Its translation: CASSETPGFSYNEQFF.

As regards this clone: The same CDR3 arises from other DNA sequences in this sample as well. The chain recombines TRBV7-9 with TRBJ2-1; 11 positions agree with TRBD2. Unmatched junction bases numbered 1, after V lost 0 bases and J lost 3 bases. Germline values: CDR1 SEHNR, CDR2 FQNEAQ (reference sequence). This CDR3 region has 16 residues. The CDR3 nucleotides are TGTGCCAGCAGCTTAGCACTAGCGGGAGTCTACAATGAGCAGTTCTTC. As protein: CASSLALAGVYNEQFF.

The rearrangement links TRBV30 to TRBJ2-5, with 15 bases aligning to TRBD2. The V gene end was trimmed by 1 base and the J gene end by 1 base; junction bases not matched to a gene: 1. This CDR3 comprises 16 residues. The germline CDR1 and CDR2 sequences are GTSNPN and SVGIG (reference sequence). The CDR3 loop is CAWSGGLAGGQETQYF. In nucleotides, the CDR3 is TGTGCCTGGAGTGGGGGACTAGCGGGAGGCCAAGAGACCCAGTACTTC.

In its sample, this clone was seen a few times. The CDR3 spells CSVETGYNEQFF. The CDR3 DNA sequence: TGCAGCGTTGAAACAGGGTACAATGAGCAGTTCTTC. The chain carries TRBV29-1 and TRBJ2-1; the D gene is possibly TRBD1 (6 bases). CDR1 and CDR2 from the germline V gene are SQVTM and ANQGSEA. The CDR3 has 12 amino acids. V dropped 2 bases and J dropped 4 bases, with 6 bases sitting between them.